The rows below give T cell receptor beta chains drawn from one sample of a study of blood T cell repertoires in COVID-19. Assay: immunoSEQ multiplex PCR; the TCRdb copy retains only in-frame clones and omits some. Here the sample spans about 400,000 clones, around 87% being singletons. Sequencing was carried out using peripheral blood. These receptors came from a human donor in a cohort sampled during active COVID-19. Each CDR3 is given with its conserved first and last residue. Size tells how often a clone was seen (once, few, many) or the class of an expanded clone, and some rows leave it out.

>TRBJ1-3|-|TRBV29-1
CSVGDRSSGNTIYF
>TRBJ2-1|-|TRBV20-1
CSASLGLVAYNEQFF
>TRBJ2-2|-|TRBV6-5
CASSRVPNTGELFF
>TRBJ1-6|once|TRBV5-6
CASSLGQGTSPLHF
>TRBJ2-3|-|TRBV18
CASSPAKPGDTQYF
>TRBJ1-4|-|TRBV4-1
CASSQVLRRTADEKLFF
>TRBJ2-7|-|TRBV11-2
CASSPRDRGRRISYEQYF
>TRBJ1-5|few|TRBV6-5
CASSPDRGINQPQHF
>TRBJ2-7|-|TRBV27
CASSAVWGRNAGEQYF
>TRBJ1-2|-|TRBV12-2
CASRLAAGNSFGYGYTF
>TRBJ1-2|once|TRBV5-1
CASSQSATAPYGYTF
>TRBJ2-7|-|TRBV25-1
CASSDANRDEQYF
>TRBJ2-3|once|TRBV5-1
CASSQPTGVRGSGGADTQYF
>TRBJ1-2|-|TRBV2
CADRHSPYGYTF
>TRBJ1-1|-|TRBV5-8
CASSWSGEGLTEAFF
>TRBJ2-1|-|TRBV15
CATSSLAESSYNEQFF
>TRBJ2-1|-|TRBV7-3
CASSLSPGTSTSHYNEQFF
>TRBJ2-7|few|TRBV19
CASSVSGFYEQYF
>TRBJ1-3|-|TRBV6-1
CASTKDRQPGNTIYF
>TRBJ1-4|-|TRBV11-2
CASSRMGTGGNEKLFF
>TRBJ2-2|-|TRBV2
CASSERTVNTGELFF
>TRBJ2-5|-|TRBV7-2
CASSSRIAGSERNQETQYF
>TRBJ1-6|-|TRBV6-5
CASITQGEPPGPLHF
>TRBJ2-5|-|TRBV29-1
CSVTGSQETQYF
>TRBJ2-2|-|TRBV27
CASRNDRGAGELFF
>TRBJ1-6|-|TRBV29-1
CSVGGQSNSPLHF
>TRBJ1-5|once|TRBV28
CASSDRVQDQPQHF
>TRBJ1-1|-|TRBV5-1
CASSRVLGNTEAFF
>TRBJ2-7|few|TRBV2
CASSYSGLAGVYSEQYF
>TRBJ2-5|-|TRBV7-2
CASSFSTETQYF
>TRBJ2-5|-|TRBV18
CASSPRQASQETQYF
>TRBJ1-6|-|TRBV11-2
CASSRSSYNSPLHF
>TRBJ2-2|-|TRBV5-1
CASSLGGVNTGELFF
>TRBJ2-7|-|TRBV2
CASTRAGGASEQYF
>TRBJ2-1|-|TRBV2
CASSVTGAGSYNEQFF
>TRBJ2-5|-|TRBV12-3/TRBV12-4
CASSLKETQYF
>TRBJ2-7|-|TRBV6-5
CASSNLQGRSQYF
>TRBJ1-4|-|TRBV6-5
CASSPETGGVEKLFF
>TRBJ2-4|-|TRBV19
CASSIVYRPWSDIPSYF
>TRBJ1-5|-|TRBV5-8
CASSPRLGQGYQPQHF